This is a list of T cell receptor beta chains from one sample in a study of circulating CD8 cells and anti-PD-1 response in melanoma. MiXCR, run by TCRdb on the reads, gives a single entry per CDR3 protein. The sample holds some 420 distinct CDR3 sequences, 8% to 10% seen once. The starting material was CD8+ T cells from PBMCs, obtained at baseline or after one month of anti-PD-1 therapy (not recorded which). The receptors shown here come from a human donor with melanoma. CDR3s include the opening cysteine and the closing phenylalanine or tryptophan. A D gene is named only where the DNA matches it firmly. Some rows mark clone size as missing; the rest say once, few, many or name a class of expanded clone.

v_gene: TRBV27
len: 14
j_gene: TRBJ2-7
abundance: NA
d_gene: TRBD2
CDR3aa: CASSSGTSFYGQYF
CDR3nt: TGTGCCAGCAGCTCCGGGACTAGCTTTTACGGGCAGTACTTC

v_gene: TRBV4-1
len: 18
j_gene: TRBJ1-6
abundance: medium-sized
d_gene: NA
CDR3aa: CASSHSTGAAETYSPLHF
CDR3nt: TGCGCCAGCAGCCACTCAACTGGGGCGGCAGAGACTTATTCACCCCTCCACTTT

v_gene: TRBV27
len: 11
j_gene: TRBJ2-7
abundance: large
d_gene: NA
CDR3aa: CASISQSEQYF
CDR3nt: TGTGCCAGCATCTCTCAAAGCGAGCAGTACTTC

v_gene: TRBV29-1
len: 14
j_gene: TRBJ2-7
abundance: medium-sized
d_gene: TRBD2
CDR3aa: CSATDGGSSYEQYF
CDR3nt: TGCAGCGCCACTGACGGCGGGAGCTCCTACGAGCAGTACTTC

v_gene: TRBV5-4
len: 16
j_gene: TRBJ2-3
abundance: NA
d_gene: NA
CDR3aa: CASSPLFGREPDRQYF
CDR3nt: TGTGCCAGCAGCCCCTTATTCGGCAGGGAACCAGATAGGCAGTATTTT

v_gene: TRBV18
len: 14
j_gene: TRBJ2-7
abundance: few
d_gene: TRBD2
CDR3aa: CASSPSGDSYEQYF
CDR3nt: TGTGCCAGCTCGCCTAGCGGGGACTCCTACGAGCAGTACTTC

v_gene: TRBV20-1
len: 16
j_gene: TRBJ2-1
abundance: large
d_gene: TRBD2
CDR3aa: CSARDLDGGTYNEQFF
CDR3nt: TGCAGTGCTAGAGATCTCGACGGGGGGACCTACAATGAGCAGTTCTTC

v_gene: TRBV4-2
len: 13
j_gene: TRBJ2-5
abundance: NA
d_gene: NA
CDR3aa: CASSQGGRETQYF
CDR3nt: TGTGCCAGCAGCCAAGGGGGCCGGGAGACCCAGTACTTC

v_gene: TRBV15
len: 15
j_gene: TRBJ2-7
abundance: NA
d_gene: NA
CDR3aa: CATSRDRYRTYEQYF
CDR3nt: TGTGCCACCAGCAGAGATCGATACAGAACCTACGAGCAGTACTTC

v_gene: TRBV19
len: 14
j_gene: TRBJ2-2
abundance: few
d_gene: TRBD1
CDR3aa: CASTGQGYTGELFF
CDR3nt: TGTGCCAGTACGGGACAGGGATACACCGGGGAGCTGTTTTTT

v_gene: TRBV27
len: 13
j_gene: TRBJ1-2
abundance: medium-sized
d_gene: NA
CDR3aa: CASSGDVGYGYTF
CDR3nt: TGTGCCAGCAGTGGGGACGTCGGCTATGGCTACACCTTC

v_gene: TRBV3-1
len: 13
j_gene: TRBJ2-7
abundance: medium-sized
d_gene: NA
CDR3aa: CASSQETGYEQYF
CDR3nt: TGTGCCAGCAGCCAGGAGACAGGCTACGAGCAGTACTTC

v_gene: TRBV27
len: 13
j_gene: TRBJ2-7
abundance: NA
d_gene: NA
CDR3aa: CASKGGSGYEQYF
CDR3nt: TGTGCCAGCAAAGGAGGGTCCGGCTACGAGCAGTACTTC

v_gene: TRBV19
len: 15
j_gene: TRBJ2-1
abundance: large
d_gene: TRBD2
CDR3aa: CASSPGTSSGNEQFF
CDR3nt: TGTGCCAGTAGTCCTGGGACTAGCTCTGGCAATGAGCAGTTCTTC

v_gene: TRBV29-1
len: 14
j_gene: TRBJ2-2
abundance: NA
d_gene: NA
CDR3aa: CSVEDSRGAGELFF
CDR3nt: TGCAGCGTTGAAGATTCCAGGGGCGCCGGGGAGCTGTTTTTT

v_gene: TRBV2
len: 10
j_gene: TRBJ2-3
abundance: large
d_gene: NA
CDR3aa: CASSAYTQYF
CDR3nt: TGTGCCAGCTCGGCTTATACGCAGTATTTT

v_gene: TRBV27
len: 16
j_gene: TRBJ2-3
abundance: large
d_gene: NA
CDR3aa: CASSFRAVRLTDTQYF
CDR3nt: TGTGCCAGCAGTTTTCGGGCAGTCCGGCTCACAGATACGCAGTATTTT